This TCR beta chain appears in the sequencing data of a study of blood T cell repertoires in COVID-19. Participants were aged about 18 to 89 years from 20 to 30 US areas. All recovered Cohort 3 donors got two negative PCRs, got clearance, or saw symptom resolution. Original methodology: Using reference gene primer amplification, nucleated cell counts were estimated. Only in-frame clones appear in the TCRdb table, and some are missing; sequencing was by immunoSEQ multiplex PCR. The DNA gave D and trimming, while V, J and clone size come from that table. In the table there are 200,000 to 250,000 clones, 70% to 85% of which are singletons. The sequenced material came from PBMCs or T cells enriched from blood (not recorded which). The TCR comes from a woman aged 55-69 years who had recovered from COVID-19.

The CDR3 DNA reads as TGTGCCAGCAGCGTGACACTCTCTGGGGCCAACGTCCTGACTTTC. Encoded protein: CASSVTLSGANVLTF. This chain joins TRBV5-4 and TRBJ2-6; D is undetermined. Germline CDR1 is SGHNT and CDR2 is YYREEE (reference sequence). The CDR3 has 15 amino acids. V lost 4 bases and J 0 bases, leaving 8 bases between the germline ends.